These T cell receptor beta chains were read from a single sample in a study of OX40 agonist ivuxolimab in advanced cancers. The data were produced by immunoSEQ multiplex PCR, yet TCRdb's version contains in-frame clones alone and is incomplete. Of tens of thousands of clones listed, about 86% are singletons. The sample consisted of CD4+ or CD8+ T cells sorted from blood, taken in a trial of the OX40 agonist ivuxolimab. These receptors originate from an adult with an advanced solid tumor such as melanoma, head and neck, liver or kidney cancer. The CDR3 runs from the conserved cysteine through the conserved F or W. The order of the fields is clone size, V gene, J gene, D gene, CDR3 DNA, CDR3 protein. The D gene is left open where the match is weak. Clone size, where shown, is once, few, many, or a class for clones that have expanded.

NA	TRBV27	TRBJ2-1	TRBD2	TGTGCCAGCAGTTTAGCGGGAGACTTTCAGTTCTTC	CASSLAGDFQFF
NA	TRBV5-1	TRBJ2-2	NA	TGCGCCAGCAGCCCCGCCTCGAACACCGGGGAGCTGTTTTTT	CASSPASNTGELFF
NA	TRBV29-1	TRBJ2-1	TRBD2	TGCAGCTACTCTAGCGGGAGCCACAATGAGCAGTTCTTC	CSYSSGSHNEQFF
once	TRBV30	TRBJ2-3	NA	TGTGCCTGGGGTACTATTCGATTCGCGGATACGCAGTATTTT	CAWGTIRFADTQYF
NA	TRBV2	TRBJ2-3	NA	TGTGCCAGCAGTGAACTAGCGCCGAGCACAGATACGCAGTATTTT	CASSELAPSTDTQYF
NA	TRBV7-8	TRBJ2-7	NA	TGTGCCAGCAGCTTTTCCTACGAGCAGTACTTC	CASSFSYEQYF
NA	TRBV5-1	TRBJ2-7	NA	TGCGCCAGCAGCTTCTTAGGGGGGGACTACGAGCAGTACTTC	CASSFLGGDYEQYF
NA	TRBV27	TRBJ2-5	NA	TGTGCCAGCAGTTTACTGGCGGGGGCCGGGGAAGAGACCCAGTACTTC	CASSLLAGAGEETQYF
NA	TRBV7-2	TRBJ2-5	NA	TGTGCCAGCAGCTTAGCGGCACACCAAGAGACCCAGTACTTC	CASSLAAHQETQYF
NA	TRBV4-1	TRBJ2-7	TRBD1	TGCGCCAGCTCCGCACAGGGGAGCTCCTACGAGCAGTACTTC	CASSAQGSSYEQYF
once	TRBV27	TRBJ2-1	TRBD2	TGTGCCAGCAGTTCCAAGTGGGGGGGGGAGCAGTTCTTC	CASSSKWGGEQFF
NA	TRBV30	TRBJ1-2	NA	TGTGCCTGGAGTGGACGGCCTCTCTTTAACTATGGCTACACCTTC	CAWSGRPLFNYGYTF
NA	TRBV6-1	TRBJ2-4	NA	TGTGCCAGCAGTGAAGGGGGGGCTTCAGCCATTCAGTACTTC	CASSEGGASAIQYF
NA	TRBV7-6	TRBJ2-7	TRBD2	TGTGCCAGCAGCTTTTTTCGAGAGGTAGCGGGTGGAGAGCAGTACTTC	CASSFFREVAGGEQYF
NA	TRBV19	TRBJ2-7	TRBD1	TGTGCCAGTAGTGCCGCGACAGGGATTGACGAGCAGTACTTC	CASSAATGIDEQYF
NA	TRBV19	TRBJ1-2	TRBD1	TGTGCCAGCGCGACAGGGATTGGCTACACCTTC	CASATGIGYTF
NA	TRBV28	TRBJ2-7	NA	TGTGCCAGCAGTTTTCGCGGGATTGGGTCCTACGAGCAGTACTTC	CASSFRGIGSYEQYF
NA	TRBV19	TRBJ2-7	NA	TGTGCCAGTAGTCCCACGGGTGACGAGCAGTACTTC	CASSPTGDEQYF
NA	TRBV7-9	TRBJ2-7	NA	TGTGCCAGCAGCCCTAGCGGGTCAGGGGGTCTCAACGAGCAGTACTTC	CASSPSGSGGLNEQYF
NA	TRBV7-9	TRBJ2-6	NA	TGTGCCAGCAGAGCAGGGGCTGGGGCCAACGTCCTGACTTTC	CASRAGAGANVLTF
NA	TRBV28	TRBJ2-3	TRBD2	TGTGCCAGCAGTTTAGCTAGCGGGGGCACAGATACGCAGTATTTT	CASSLASGGTDTQYF
NA	TRBV6-5	TRBJ2-5	TRBD2	TGTGCCAGCAGACTTAGCGGGGCGGGGGTGGAGACCCAGTACTTC	CASRLSGAGVETQYF
NA	TRBV4-1	TRBJ2-7	NA	TGCGCCAGCAGCCAAGATCCTTACCCAATTAGGTCGGCCTACGAGCAGTACTTC	CASSQDPYPIRSAYEQYF
NA	TRBV9	TRBJ1-5	NA	TGTGCCAGCAGCCCGGGGGGGGGCTCTAATCAGCCCCAGCATTTT	CASSPGGGSNQPQHF
NA	TRBV5-4	TRBJ2-7	TRBD2	TGTGCCAGCAGCCCGACTAGCGGGAATCAGTACGAGCAGTACTTC	CASSPTSGNQYEQYF
NA	TRBV5-1	TRBJ2-3	TRBD2	TGCGCCAGCAGCTTGTTGTTTACGGGAGGGAGTACAGATACGCAGTATTTT	CASSLLFTGGSTDTQYF
NA	TRBV18	TRBJ2-2	NA	TGTGCCAGCTCACCCACGGGGACGGGCCCGAGGAACACCGGGGAGCTGTTTTTT	CASSPTGTGPRNTGELFF
NA	TRBV11-2	TRBJ1-4	NA	TGTGCCAGCAGCCCGACTAATGAAAAACTGTTTTTT	CASSPTNEKLFF
once	TRBV6-5	TRBJ2-7	NA	TGTGCCAGTACCGGGTCTGGGGCTGACGAGCAGTACTTC	CASTGSGADEQYF